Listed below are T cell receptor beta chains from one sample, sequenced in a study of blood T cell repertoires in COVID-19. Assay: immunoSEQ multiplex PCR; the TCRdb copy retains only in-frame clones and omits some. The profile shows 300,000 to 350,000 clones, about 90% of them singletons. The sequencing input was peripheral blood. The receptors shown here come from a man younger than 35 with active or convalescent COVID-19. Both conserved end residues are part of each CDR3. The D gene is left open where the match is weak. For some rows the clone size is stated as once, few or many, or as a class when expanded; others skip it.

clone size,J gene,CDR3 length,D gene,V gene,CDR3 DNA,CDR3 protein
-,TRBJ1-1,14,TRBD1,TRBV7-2,TGTGCCAGCAGCTTGCCAGGGGGGTACACTGAAGCTTTCTTT,CASSLPGGYTEAFF
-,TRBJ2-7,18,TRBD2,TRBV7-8,TGTGCCAGCAGCTTAGCGGCCCCTGGTAGCGGGACGACCTACGAGCAGTACTTC,CASSLAAPGSGTTYEQYF
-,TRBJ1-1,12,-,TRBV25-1,TGTGCCAGCAGCTCAGGGGTCACTGAAGCTTTCTTT,CASSSGVTEAFF
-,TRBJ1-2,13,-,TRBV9,TGTGCCAGCAGCCGCGGGGGGGACGATGGCTACACCTTC,CASSRGGDDGYTF
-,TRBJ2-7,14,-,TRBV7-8,TGTGCCAGCAGCTTAGTACGCCAGACCTACGAGCAGTACTTC,CASSLVRQTYEQYF
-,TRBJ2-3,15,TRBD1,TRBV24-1,TGTGCCACCAGTGATTGGGACAGTAGCACAGATACGCAGTATTTT,CATSDWDSSTDTQYF
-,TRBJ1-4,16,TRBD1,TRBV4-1,TGCGCCAGCAGCCAGAAACAGGGGGTATCATTTGTAAAACTGTTTTTT,CASSQKQGVSFVKLFF
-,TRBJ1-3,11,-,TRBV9,TGTGCCAGCAGCCAGGGAGGCACCATATATTTT,CASSQGGTIYF
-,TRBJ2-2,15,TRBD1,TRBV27,TGTGCCAGCCAAGGACAGGGGGCGCGGACCGGGGAGCTGTTTTTT,CASQGQGARTGELFF
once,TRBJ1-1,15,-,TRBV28,TGTGCCAGCAGTTTAAGGCCAACAGGGCCGACTGAAGCTTTCTTT,CASSLRPTGPTEAFF
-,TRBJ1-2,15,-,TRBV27,TGTGCCAGCAGTTTAGCTGGGGGGATTAACTATGGCTACACCTTC,CASSLAGGINYGYTF
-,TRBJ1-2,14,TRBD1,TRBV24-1,TGTGCCACCAGTGACCCGGGACAGAACTATGGCTACACCTTC,CATSDPGQNYGYTF
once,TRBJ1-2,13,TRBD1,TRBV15,TGTGCCACCAGTAACAGGGGGAAAGGTGGCTACACCTTC,CATSNRGKGGYTF
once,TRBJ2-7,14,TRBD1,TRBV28,TGTGCCAGCAGTTTCGAGGACAGGGGGTACGAGCAGTACTTC,CASSFEDRGYEQYF
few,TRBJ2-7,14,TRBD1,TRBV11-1,TGTGCCAGCAGCTGGGACAGGGGGCGCGGGGAGCAGTACTTC,CASSWDRGRGEQYF
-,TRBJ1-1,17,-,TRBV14,TGTGCCAGCAGCCACTCCCCGCCGGGGGAGTACCTCACTGAAGCTTTCTTT,CASSHSPPGEYLTEAFF
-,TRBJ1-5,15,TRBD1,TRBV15,TGTGCCACCAGCCGTAGGACAGGTTACAATCAGCCCCAGCATTTT,CATSRRTGYNQPQHF
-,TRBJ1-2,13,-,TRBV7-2,TGTGCCAGCAGCTTGGGCAGAAGCTATGGCTACACCTTC,CASSLGRSYGYTF
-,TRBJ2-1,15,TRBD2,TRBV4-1,TGCGCCAGCAGCCTAATAGGCGGGGGGTACAATGAGCAGTTCTTC,CASSLIGGGYNEQFF
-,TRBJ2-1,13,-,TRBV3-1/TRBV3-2,TGTGCCAGCAGCCGGAACAGGGTCTATGAGCAGTTCTTC,CASSRNRVYEQFF
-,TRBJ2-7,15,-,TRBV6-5,TGTGCCAGCAGTCCGGTTGGCGGGTACTCCTACGAGCAGTACTTC,CASSPVGGYSYEQYF
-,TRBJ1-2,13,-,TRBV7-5,TGTGCCAGAAGCCTGACAGGGGAGGATGGCTACACCTTC,CARSLTGEDGYTF
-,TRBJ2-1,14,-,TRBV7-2,TGTGCCAGCAGCTTACAGGAGGGTTACAATGAGCAGTTCTTC,CASSLQEGYNEQFF
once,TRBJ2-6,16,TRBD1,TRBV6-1,TGTGCCAGCAGTGCAGACAGGGGGTATGGGGCCAACGTCCTGACTTTC,CASSADRGYGANVLTF
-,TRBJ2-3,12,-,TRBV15,TGTGCCACCAGCAGACCGAGAGATACGCAGTATTTT,CATSRPRDTQYF
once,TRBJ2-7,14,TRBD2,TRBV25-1,TGTGCCAGCATTCTAGCGGGGGCTCCCTACGAGCAGTACTTC,CASILAGAPYEQYF
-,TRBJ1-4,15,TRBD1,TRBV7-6,TGTGCCAGCAGCCCGAGGACAGGAATTAATGAAAAACTGTTTTTT,CASSPRTGINEKLFF
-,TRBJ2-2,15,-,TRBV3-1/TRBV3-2,TGTGCCAGCAGCCTCAGGCAGGTCTCCGCCGGGGAGCTGTTTTTT,CASSLRQVSAGELFF
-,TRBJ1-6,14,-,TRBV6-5,TGTGCCAGCAGAGGGGACTTACATAATTCACCCCTCCACTTT,CASRGDLHNSPLHF
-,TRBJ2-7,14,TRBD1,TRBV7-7,TGTGCCAGCAGCTACCGGGACAGGGGTTACGAGCAGTACTTC,CASSYRDRGYEQYF
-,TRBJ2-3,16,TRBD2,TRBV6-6,TGTGCCAGCAGTTACTCGATACTAGCGGGGGCAGATACGCAGTATTTT,CASSYSILAGADTQYF
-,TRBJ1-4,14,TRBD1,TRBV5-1,TGCGCCAGCAGCCAGGGGGGATTAGAAGAAAAACTGTTTTTT,CASSQGGLEEKLFF
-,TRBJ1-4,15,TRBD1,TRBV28,TGTGCCAGCCGGGACAGGGGATCGGCTAATGAAAAACTGTTTTTT,CASRDRGSANEKLFF
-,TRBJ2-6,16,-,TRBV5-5,TGTGCCAGCAGCTTGGACAGAGGGACTGGGGCCAACGTCCTGACTTTC,CASSLDRGTGANVLTF
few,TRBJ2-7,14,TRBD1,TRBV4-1,TGCGCCAGCAGCCATACCGGGACAGGGGGCGTGCAGTACTTC,CASSHTGTGGVQYF
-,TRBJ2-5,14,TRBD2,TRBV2,TGTGCCAGCAGTACTAGCGGGGGTTCGGAGACCCAGTACTTC,CASSTSGGSETQYF
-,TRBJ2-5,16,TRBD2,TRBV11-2,TGTGCCAGCAGCTTAGTCGGGACTAGCGGGAGTGAGACCCAGTACTTC,CASSLVGTSGSETQYF
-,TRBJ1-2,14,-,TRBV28,TGTGCCAGCAGTCCGATTGGGGGCTTCTACGGCTACACCTTC,CASSPIGGFYGYTF
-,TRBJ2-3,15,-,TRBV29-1,TGCAGCGTTGGTAATAGGGGCTCCGGGACAGATACGCAGTATTTT,CSVGNRGSGTDTQYF
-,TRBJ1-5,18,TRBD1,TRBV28,TGTGCCAGCAGTTTTTTTAGGGACAGGGGGAATAGCAATCAGCCCCAGCATTTT,CASSFFRDRGNSNQPQHF
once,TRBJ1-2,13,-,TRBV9,TGTGCCAGCAGCGAAACAGGGAACTATGGCTACACCTTC,CASSETGNYGYTF
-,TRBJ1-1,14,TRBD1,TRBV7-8,TGTGCCAGCAACCAGGACAGGGAAGGTGCTGAAGCTTTCTTT,CASNQDREGAEAFF
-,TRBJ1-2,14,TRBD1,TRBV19,TGTGCCAGCACTCGATCGACAGGGAGCTATGGCTACACCTTC,CASTRSTGSYGYTF
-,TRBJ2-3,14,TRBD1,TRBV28,TGTGCCAGCAGTCTCCGGGACAGATCAGATACGCAGTATTTT,CASSLRDRSDTQYF
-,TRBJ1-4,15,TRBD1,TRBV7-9,TGTGCCAGCAGCATCCAGGGGGCGCCTAATGAAAAACTGTTTTTT,CASSIQGAPNEKLFF
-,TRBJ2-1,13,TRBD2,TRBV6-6,TGTGCCTGGGGGCGGGGGGGCCCCAATGAGCAGTTCTTC,CAWGRGGPNEQFF
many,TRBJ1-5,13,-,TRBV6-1,TGTGCCAGCAGTGAATCTCGCGCTCAGCCCCAGCATTTT,CASSESRAQPQHF
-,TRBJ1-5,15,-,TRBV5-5,TGTGCCAGCAGCTCAGGGGTGGGCAGCAATCAGCCCCAGCATTTT,CASSSGVGSNQPQHF
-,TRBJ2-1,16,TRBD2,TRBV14,TGTGCCAGCAGCCCCCAGGTGTCTAGCGGGAGAGATGAGCAGTTCTTC,CASSPQVSSGRDEQFF
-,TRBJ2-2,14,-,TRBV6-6,TGTGCCAGCAGGCGGACAGCGAACACCGGGGAGCTGTTTTTT,CASRRTANTGELFF
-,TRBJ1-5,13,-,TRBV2,TGTGCCAGCACCGCAGGACTCAATCAGCCCCAGCATTTT,CASTAGLNQPQHF
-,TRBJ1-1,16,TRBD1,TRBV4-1,TGCGCCAGCAGCCAAGATCCGGGACAGCTTGATACTGAAGCTTTCTTT,CASSQDPGQLDTEAFF
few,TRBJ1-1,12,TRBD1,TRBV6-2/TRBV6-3,TGTGCCAGCAGTTTACAGGGGACTGAAGCTTTCTTT,CASSLQGTEAFF